The clone carrying this T cell receptor beta chain was counted a few times. Both 60 Vbeta primers and 13 Jbeta primers went into the PCR. The assay was immunoSEQ multiplex PCR, and TCRdb's table has in-frame clones only and misses some. This table holds about 140,000 clones, roughly 76% found once. These data come from a study of cytomegalovirus exposure and HLA in healthy donors. Germline V gene data show CDR1 as SNHLY and CDR2 as FYNNEI. The J segment lost 7 bases and the V segment lost 5 bases, leaving 5 bases of the junction unmatched. There are 15 residues in the CDR3. This TCR came from a woman in her 30s in good health and CMV-seronegative. The chain is built from TRBV2 and TRBJ2-2; TRBD1 matches 12 bases. Sequenced: PBMCs. The DNA of the CDR3 is TGTGCCAGCAGTCCGGGACAGGGGGCGGACGGGGAGCTGTTTTTT. Residues: CASSPGQGADGELFF.